This entry lists 12 T cell receptor beta chains sequenced from one sample in a study of CD8 T cells in ankylosing spondylitis. Points from the study as a whole: Made up of fewer than 10 highly homologous variants, a TCR beta motif appeared characteristic of ankylosing spondylitis blood.

TCRdb reprocessed the 5' RACE reads via MiXCR and lists one record per CDR3 protein. The sample includes roughly 350,000 distinct CDR3 sequences, 8% of them seen just once. No antigen is known for these receptors. Specimen: blood, either unsorted or a sorted T cell fraction (not recorded which). These receptors originate from a male donor with ankylosing spondylitis.

The table lists this clonotype with a few counts. This chain connects TRBV27 to TRBJ1-1; D gene unclear. The CDR3 has 14 amino acids. CDR1 and CDR2 (germline): MNHEY, SMNVEV (reference sequence). Trimming took off 4 bases at V and 5 bases at J, with 14 bases between the two ends. The CDR3 is CASSWTGRRTEAFF. CDR3 bases: TGTGCCAGCAGTTGGACGGGGAGGAGGACTGAAGCTTTCTTT.

This clonotype has just a few counts. The gene calls are TRBV7-9 and TRBJ2-7; TRBD2 aligns across 7 bases. Germline CDR1 reads SEHNR; CDR2 reads FQNEAQ (reference sequence). V gave up 4 bases and J gave up 6 bases; unmatched junction bases: 9. The CDR3 runs to 14 residues. The CDR3 here is CASSSDPGRSEQYF. DNA of the CDR3: TGTGCCAGCAGCTCTGACCCCGGGAGGAGCGAGCAGTACTTC.

The chain has TRBV7-8 and TRBJ2-1; 9 bases agree with TRBD1. The germline CDR1 and CDR2 sequences are SGHVS and FQNEAQ. The CDR3 length is 15 residues. After removal of 0 bases from V and 4 bases from J, the junction contained 1 base not matched to a gene. CDR3 nucleotides: TGTGCCAGCAGCTTAGCGACAGGGGGGTACAATGAGCAGTTCTTC. Protein: CASSLATGGYNEQFF. Looking up the rest from reference TRBV7-8 and TRBJ2-1 gives the full variable domain: GAGVSQSPRYKVAKRGQDVALRCDPISGHVSLFWYQQALGQGPEFLTYFQNEAQLDKSGLPSDRFFAERPEGSVSTLKIQRTQQEDSAVYLCASSLATGGYNEQFFGPGTRLTVL.

CDR3 bases: TGTGCCAGCGGAACCAATCAGCCCCAGCATTTT. Amino acid sequence: CASGTNQPQHF. This chain links TRBV6-6 with TRBJ1-5; no definite D call. The CDR3 consists of 11 residues. V lost 8 bases and J lost 3, with 5 bases in between. Per the germline V gene, CDR1 is MNHNY and CDR2 is SVGAGI (reference sequence).

The rearrangement joins TRBV5-1 to TRBJ1-4; D gene ambiguous. CDR3 length: 12 amino acids. The germline gives CDR1 SGHRS, CDR2 YFSETQ. The germline V and J ends were trimmed by 4 bases and 6 bases, with 7 bases remaining between them. This CDR3 is CASSPGYEKLFF. The CDR3 nucleotides are TGCGCCAGCAGCCCGGGGTATGAAAAACTGTTTTTT.

The chain couples TRBV30 to TRBJ2-7; D call uncertain. There are 13 residues in the CDR3. The germline V gene has CDR1 GTSNPN and CDR2 SVGIG (reference sequence). The V end was cut by 3 bases, the J end by 0 bases, with 9 bases between. The DNA for the CDR3 is TGTGCCTGGAGACACTCTAGCTCCTACGAGCAGTACTTC. Protein product: CAWRHSSSYEQYF.

The count of this clonotype is one. J is TRBJ1-2 and V is TRBV28; no definite D call. From germline, CDR1 is MDHEN and CDR2 SYDVKM. Trimming took 1 base from V and 5 from J, leaving 11 bases between them. The CDR3 has 14 residues. The CDR3 coding sequence is TGTGCCAGCAGTTTATACAAAAGGGCGTATGGCTACACCTTC. This encodes CASSLYKRAYGYTF.

This clonotype was seen ten or more times. The chain joins TRBV7-9 to TRBJ1-5; D is unclear. Deletions cut 2 bases from V and 7 bases from J, with 12 bases between. From germline, CDR1 is SEHNR and CDR2 FQNEAQ (reference sequence). The CDR3 covers 14 residues. CDR3 DNA sequence: TGTGCCAGCAGCTTATCAGGCGGGAACCAGCCCCAGCATTTT. As protein: CASSLSGGNQPQHF.

This clonotype was detected many times. The chain couples TRBV6-5 to TRBJ2-7; D is possibly TRBD2 (6 bases). Trimming pared 2 bases from V and 3 bases from J, leaving 14 bases between. CDR1 is MNHEY, CDR2 SVGAGI, per germline. The CDR3 sequence is 15 residues long. CDR3 protein: CASSYPGDGDYEQYF. CDR3 coding DNA: TGTGCCAGCAGTTACCCGGGGGACGGTGACTACGAGCAGTACTTC.

The J gene is TRBJ2-5, the V gene TRBV6-1; possible D gene TRBD1, 6 bases. The CDR3 extends over 13 amino acids. Germline CDR1 is MNHNS and CDR2 is SASEGT. Trimming removed 6 bases from V and 6 bases from J, with 14 bases in between. The CDR3 nucleotides read TGTGCCAGCAGCCTACAGGGAACGAAGACCCAGTACTTC. It is translated as CASSLQGTKTQYF.

The chain links TRBV4-3 to TRBJ1-2; no clear D. The germline CDR1 and CDR2 sequences are LGHNA and YSLEER. Trimming left V 1 base short and J 8 bases short, with 14 bases between. The CDR3 spans 14 residues. CDR3 nucleotides: TGCGCCAGCAGCCAAGCTGGACTCACGGGAGGCTACACCTTC. Residues: CASSQAGLTGGYTF.

CDR3 sequence: CATSELGVQPQHF. For the CDR3, the DNA is TGTGCCACCTCCGAGCTCGGGGTCCAGCCCCAGCATTTT. This chain links TRBV6-1 with TRBJ1-5, with D unresolved. Between the trimmed V and J ends, which lost 10 bases and 7 bases, there was a span of 17 bases. This CDR3 contains 13 residues. Germline V CDR1 and CDR2: MNHNS, SASEGT.